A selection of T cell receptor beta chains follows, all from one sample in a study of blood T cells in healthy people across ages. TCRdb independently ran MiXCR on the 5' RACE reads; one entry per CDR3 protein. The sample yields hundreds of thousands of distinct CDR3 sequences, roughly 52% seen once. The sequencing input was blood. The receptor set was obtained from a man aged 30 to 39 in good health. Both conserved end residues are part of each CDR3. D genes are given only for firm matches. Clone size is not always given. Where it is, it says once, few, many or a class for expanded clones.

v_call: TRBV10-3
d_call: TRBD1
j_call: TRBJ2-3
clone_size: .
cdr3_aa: CAISAQGLSTDTQYF
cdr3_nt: TGTGCCATCAGTGCACAGGGGTTGTCAACAGATACGCAGTATTTT

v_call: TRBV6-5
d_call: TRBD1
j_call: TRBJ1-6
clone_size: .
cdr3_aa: CASRETGRDSPLHF
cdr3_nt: TGTGCCAGCAGGGAGACAGGGCGGGATTCACCCCTCCACTTT

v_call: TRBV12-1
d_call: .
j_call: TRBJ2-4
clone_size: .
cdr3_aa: CASSFVDRGWFPNIQYF
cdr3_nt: TGTGCCAGCAGCTTTGTAGACAGGGGGTGGTTCCCAAACATTCAGTACTTC

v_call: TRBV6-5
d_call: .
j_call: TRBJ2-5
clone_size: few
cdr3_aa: CASSYRTIPPETQYF
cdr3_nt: TGTGCCAGCAGTTACCGGACGATCCCCCCAGAGACCCAGTACTTC

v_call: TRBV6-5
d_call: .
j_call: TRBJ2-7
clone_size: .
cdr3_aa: CASSPRDWNYEQYF
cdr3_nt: TGTGCCAGCAGTCCCCGGGACTGGAACTACGAGCAGTACTTC

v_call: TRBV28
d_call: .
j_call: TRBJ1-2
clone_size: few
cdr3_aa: CASSLRADYTF
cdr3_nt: TGTGCCAGCAGCCTTCGTGCAGACTACACCTTC

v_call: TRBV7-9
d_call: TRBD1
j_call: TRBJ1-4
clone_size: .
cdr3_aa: CASSSPGQGDEKLFF
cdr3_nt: TGTGCCAGCAGCTCGCCGGGACAGGGAGATGAAAAACTGTTTTTT

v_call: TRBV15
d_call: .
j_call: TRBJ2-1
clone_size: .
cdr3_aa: CTTSSLGTNEQFF
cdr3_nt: TGTACCACCAGCAGTTTAGGGACCAATGAGCAGTTCTTC

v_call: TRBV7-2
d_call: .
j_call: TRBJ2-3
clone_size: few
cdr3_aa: CASSNYRGGNTDTQYF
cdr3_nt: TGTGCCAGCAGCAACTACAGGGGGGGCAACACAGATACGCAGTATTTT

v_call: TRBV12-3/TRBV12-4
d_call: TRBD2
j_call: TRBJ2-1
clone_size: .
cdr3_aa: CASKRRGLVYNEQFF
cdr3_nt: TGTGCCAGTAAACGTAGGGGACTAGTCTACAATGAGCAGTTCTTC

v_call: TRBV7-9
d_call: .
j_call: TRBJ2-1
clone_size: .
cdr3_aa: CASMAVAGNDEQFF
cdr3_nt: TGTGCCAGCATGGCAGTGGCCGGGAACGATGAGCAGTTCTTC

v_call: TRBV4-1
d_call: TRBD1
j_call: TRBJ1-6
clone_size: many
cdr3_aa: CASSSGQGYNSPLHF
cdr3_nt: TGCGCCAGCAGTAGCGGACAGGGCTATAATTCACCCCTCCACTTT